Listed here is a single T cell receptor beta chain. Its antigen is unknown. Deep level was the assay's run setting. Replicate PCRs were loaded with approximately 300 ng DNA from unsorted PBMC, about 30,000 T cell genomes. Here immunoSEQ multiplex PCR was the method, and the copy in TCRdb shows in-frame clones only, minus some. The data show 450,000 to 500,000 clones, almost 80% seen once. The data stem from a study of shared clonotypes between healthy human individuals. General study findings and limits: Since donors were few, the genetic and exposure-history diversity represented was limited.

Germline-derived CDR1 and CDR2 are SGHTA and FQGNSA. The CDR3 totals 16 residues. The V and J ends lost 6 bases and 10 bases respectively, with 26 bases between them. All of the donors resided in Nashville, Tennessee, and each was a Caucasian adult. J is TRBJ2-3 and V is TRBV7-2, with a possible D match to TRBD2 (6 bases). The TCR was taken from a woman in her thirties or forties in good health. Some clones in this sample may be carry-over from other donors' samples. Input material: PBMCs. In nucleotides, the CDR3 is TGTGCCAGCAGACAATACGGCGGGAACAACCCGGCGGCGCAGTATTTT. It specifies CASRQYGGNNPAAQYF.